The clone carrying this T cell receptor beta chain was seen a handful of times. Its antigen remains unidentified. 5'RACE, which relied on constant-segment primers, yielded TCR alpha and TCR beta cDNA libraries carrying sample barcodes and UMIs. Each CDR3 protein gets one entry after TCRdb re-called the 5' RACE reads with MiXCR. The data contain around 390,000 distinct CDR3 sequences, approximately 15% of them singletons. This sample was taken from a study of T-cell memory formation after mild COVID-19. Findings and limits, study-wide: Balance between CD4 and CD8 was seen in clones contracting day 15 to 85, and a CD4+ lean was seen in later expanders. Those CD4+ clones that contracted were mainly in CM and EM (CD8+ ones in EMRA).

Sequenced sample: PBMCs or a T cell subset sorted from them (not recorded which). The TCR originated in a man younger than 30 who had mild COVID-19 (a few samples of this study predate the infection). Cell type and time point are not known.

The CDR3 DNA reads as TGCGCCAGCAGCCCCTGGGAGCGGACAGGGGGCTATGGCTACACCTTC. Translating it yields CASSPWERTGGYGYTF. The chain uses TRBV4-1 and TRBJ1-2; 10 bases line up with TRBD1. V dropped 4 bases and J dropped 4; count of bases not matched to a gene: 9. The CDR3 is 16 residues long. Germline CDR1 and CDR2: MGHRA and YSYEKL.